Listed below are T cell receptor beta chains from one sample, sequenced in a study of cytomegalovirus exposure and HLA in healthy donors. Only in-frame clones appear in the TCRdb table, and some are missing; sequencing was by immunoSEQ multiplex PCR. The table lists 150,000 to 200,000 clones, roughly 87% of them singletons, with about 0.23% in the top ten. The sample taken for sequencing was PBMCs. The receptors were gathered from a girl less than two years old in good health and CMV-seronegative. Each CDR3 is given with its conserved first and last residue. D genes are given only for firm matches. Expanded clones are given a class, and other clones once, few, many or no size at all.

-	TRBV7-9	TRBD1	TRBJ1-6	CASRRQGSNSPLHF	TGTGCCAGCAGAAGACAGGGCAGCAATTCACCCCTCCACTTT
once	TRBV6-6	-	TRBJ2-7	CASSYPTAEQYF	TGTGCCAGCAGTTACCCGACAGCCGAGCAGTACTTC
-	TRBV7-2	-	TRBJ2-5	CASSTYPGQETQYF	TGTGCCAGCAGCACTTATCCGGGACAAGAGACCCAGTACTTC
-	TRBV9	TRBD2	TRBJ2-3	CASSVTSGVYPDTQYF	TGTGCCAGCAGCGTAACTAGCGGGGTATACCCAGATACGCAGTATTTT
-	TRBV2	-	TRBJ1-2	CASRAEPGWNYGYTF	TGTGCCAGCAGGGCCGAACCAGGGTGGAACTATGGCTACACCTTC
few	TRBV6-5	TRBD1	TRBJ1-6	CASAGTADNSPLHF	TGTGCCAGCGCGGGGACAGCGGATAATTCACCCCTCCACTTT
-	TRBV5-1	-	TRBJ2-1	CASSLANEQFF	TGCGCCAGCAGCTTAGCAAATGAGCAGTTCTTC
-	TRBV13	-	TRBJ2-7	CASCLEVGNEQYF	TGTGCCAGCTGCTTGGAGGTAGGGAACGAGCAGTACTTC
-	TRBV27	-	TRBJ1-5	CASSFGRGELQPQHF	TGTGCCAGCAGTTTTGGCAGGGGAGAACTCCAGCCCCAGCATTTT
-	TRBV19	-	TRBJ2-2	CASSERNTGELFF	TGTGCCAGTAGTGAGAGAAACACCGGGGAGCTGTTTTTT
once	TRBV15	-	TRBJ1-2	CATSRDDRRGGRYGYTF	TGTGCCACCAGCAGGGACGACAGGAGAGGTGGGAGATATGGCTACACCTTC
-	TRBV14	-	TRBJ2-5	CASSRPRGPRETQYF	TGTGCCAGCAGCCGCCCCAGGGGCCCCAGAGAGACCCAGTACTTC
-	TRBV30	TRBD2	TRBJ2-5	CAWTLAGEETQYF	TGTGCCTGGACATTAGCGGGAGAGGAGACCCAGTACTTC
-	TRBV5-1	TRBD1	TRBJ2-7	CASSFWTGIFNEQYF	TGCGCCAGCAGCTTTTGGACAGGGATTTTCAACGAGCAGTACTTC
-	TRBV6-5	-	TRBJ1-6	CASSELGGSPLHF	TGTGCCAGCAGTGAGCTAGGGGGTTCACCCCTCCACTTT
-	TRBV7-8	-	TRBJ2-7	CASSLVLRVEQYF	TGTGCCAGCAGCTTAGTACTCAGGGTCGAGCAGTACTTC
-	TRBV19	-	TRBJ2-7	CASSMQGGYEQYF	TGTGCCAGTAGTATGCAGGGGGGCTACGAGCAGTACTTC
-	TRBV7-7	TRBD1	TRBJ1-1	CASSFSNRDRNTEAFF	TGTGCCAGCAGCTTCTCTAACCGGGACAGGAACACTGAAGCTTTCTTT
-	TRBV15	-	TRBJ2-3	CATSTMDNTDTQYF	TGTGCCACCAGCACGATGGACAACACAGATACGCAGTATTTT
few	TRBV5-1	TRBD1	TRBJ1-1	CASSLGTGARGATEAFF	TGCGCCAGCAGCTTAGGGACAGGGGCCAGAGGTGCCACTGAAGCTTTCTTT
-	TRBV6-1	TRBD1	TRBJ1-2	CASSEPGQGVYGYTF	TGTGCCAGCAGTGAACCGGGACAGGGCGTCTATGGCTACACCTTC
-	TRBV6-6	-	TRBJ2-7	CASSSPGGPGYEQYF	TGTGCCAGCAGTTCTCCGGGGGGCCCTGGGTACGAGCAGTACTTC
-	TRBV5-1	-	TRBJ2-5	CASSAGREQYF	TGCGCCAGCAGCGCAGGCCGGGAGCAGTACTTC
-	TRBV11-3	TRBD1	TRBJ2-1	CASSLGQGLYNEQFF	TGTGCCAGCAGCTTGGGACAGGGTCTTTACAATGAGCAGTTCTTC
-	TRBV5-1	-	TRBJ2-6	CASSWRIRMDSGANVLTF	TGCGCCAGCAGCTGGAGGATACGAATGGACTCTGGGGCCAACGTCCTGACTTTC
-	TRBV30	TRBD1	TRBJ2-7	CAWSISRGQGTHEQYF	TGTGCCTGGAGTATCTCTCGCGGACAGGGGACCCACGAGCAGTACTTC
-	TRBV5-4	TRBD1	TRBJ2-5	CASSVDRGVQETQYF	TGTGCCAGCAGCGTTGACAGGGGCGTTCAAGAGACCCAGTACTTC
-	TRBV30	TRBD1	TRBJ1-3	CAWRGRGLAGNTIYF	TGTGCCTGGAGGGGTAGGGGGCTTGCTGGAAACACCATATATTTT
-	TRBV21-1	-	TRBJ2-3	CALERDCTDTQYF	TGTGCTTTGGAGCGGGACTGCACAGATACGCAGTATTTT
-	TRBV6-5	TRBD2	TRBJ2-5	CASSGLAGTQETQYF	TGTGCCAGCAGTGGACTAGCGGGGACTCAAGAGACCCAGTACTTC
-	TRBV6-4	-	TRBJ2-7	CASSRLVNEQYF	TGTGCCAGCAGTAGACTAGTTAACGAGCAGTACTTC
-	TRBV7-9	TRBD2	TRBJ2-7	CSSSPPLREISYEQYF	TGTTCCAGCAGCCCACCACTGCGGGAGATTAGCTACGAGCAGTACTTC
-	TRBV6-6	TRBD1	TRBJ1-5	CASSYGGQGSNQPQHF	TGTGCCAGCAGTTACGGAGGACAGGGAAGCAATCAGCCCCAGCATTTT
-	TRBV6-6	-	TRBJ2-5	CASSYSSHQETQYF	TGTGCCAGCAGTTACTCTTCCCATCAAGAGACCCAGTACTTC
once	TRBV7-8	-	TRBJ2-2	CASSFPRSGELFF	TGTGCCAGCAGCTTTCCGAGATCCGGGGAGCTGTTTTTT
once	TRBV11-1	TRBD1	TRBJ1-6	CASSPDRVYNSPLHF	TGTGCCAGCAGCCCGGACAGGGTTTATAATTCACCCCTCCACTTT